This T cell receptor (beta chain) was recorded in a study of blood T cell repertoires in COVID-19. Study as a whole: Samples came from the United States, Italy and Spain, spanning acute and convalescent COVID-19.

Authors' analysis steps: Nucleated cell number was recorded as an estimate derived from reference gene primer amplification. Data came from immunoSEQ multiplex PCR; TCRdb stores just in-frame clones and leaves some out. The D gene and trimming were derived from the DNA, and the V and J assignments and clone size from that table. The sample includes 300,000 to 400,000 clones, roughly 90% of them seen just once. This receptor was identified in a woman aged 25-40 years with COVID-19, enrolled during active disease. Input material: peripheral blood.

Here the CDR3 DNA reads TGTGCCAGCAGCAAGGACAGGGGGCAAACCTACGAGCAGTACTTC. As protein: CASSKDRGQTYEQYF. The J gene is TRBJ2-7, the V gene TRBV5-4; 11 positions agree with TRBD1. With 4 bases clipped from V and 2 bases from J, the junction kept 5 bases outside the gene matches. This CDR3 region has 15 residues. CDR1 and CDR2 (germline): SGHNT, YYREEE (reference sequence).